Each of the 11 T cell receptor beta chains below was sequenced from the same sample in a study of OX40 agonist ivuxolimab in advanced cancers. Clones were sequenced by immunoSEQ multiplex PCR, and TCRdb holds only the in-frame ones, with some missing. This table has about 110,000 clones, roughly nine tenths appearing once. The material was CD4+ or CD8+ T cells sorted from blood, obtained in a trial of the OX40 agonist ivuxolimab. These receptors were collected from an adult with an advanced solid tumor such as melanoma, head and neck, liver or kidney cancer.

Only a few counts were recorded for this clone. The chain has TRBV7-9 and TRBJ1-2; tentatively, D is TRBD1 (5 bases). Germline V CDR1 and CDR2: SEHNR, FQNEAQ (reference sequence). The V gene lost 9 bases and the J gene lost 3 bases, with 14 bases spanning the gap. The CDR3 extends over 13 amino acids. CDR3 coding DNA: TGTGCCAGTAAGACAGACTACCACTATGGCTACACCTTC. Protein product: CASKTDYHYGYTF. Variable domain in full (rest from reference TRBV7-9 and TRBJ1-2): DTGVSQNPRHKITKRGQNVTFRCDPISEHNRLYWYRQTLGQGPEFLTYFQNEAQLEKSRLLSDRFSAERPKGSFSTLEIQRTEQGDSAMYLCASKTDYHYGYTFGSGTRLTVV.

This rearrangement joins TRBV30 to TRBJ2-1; D unresolved. Deletions cut 2 bases from V and 3 bases from J, with 5 bases between. From germline, CDR1 is GTSNPN and CDR2 SVGIG (reference sequence). The CDR3 is 12 amino acids. The CDR3 coding sequence is TGTGCCTGGAGTTTGGTCTACAATGAGCAGTTCTTC. Amino acid sequence: CAWSLVYNEQFF. The whole variable domain, remainder taken from reference TRBV30 and TRBJ2-1, is SQTIHQWPATLVQPVGSPLSLECTVEGTSNPNLYWYRQAAGRGLQLLFYSVGIGQISSEVPQNLSASRPQDRQFILSSKKLLLSDSGFYLCAWSLVYNEQFFGPGTRLTVL.

The CDR3 sequence is CASSIGRIGDQPQHF. CDR3 DNA: TGTGCCAGTAGTATAGGCAGGATCGGGGATCAGCCCCAGCATTTT. The chain links TRBV19 to TRBJ1-5, with unresolved D. Looked up from germline, CDR1 is LNHDA and CDR2 is SQIVND (reference sequence). V lost 1 base to trimming and J lost 5 bases, with 12 bases between them. The length of the CDR3 is 15 residues.

The chain recombines TRBV30 with TRBJ1-6, with D unclear. Germline V gene data show CDR1 as GTSNPN and CDR2 as SVGIG (reference sequence). The CDR3 contains 13 residues. The V end was cut by 3 bases, the J end by 9 bases, with 12 bases between. CDR3 amino acids: CAWRNSLSSPLHF. The CDR3, as DNA: TGTGCCTGGAGAAACAGCCTATCTTCACCCCTCCACTTT.

This rearrangement joins TRBV7-3 to TRBJ2-3; the D gene is possibly TRBD2 (5 bases). Germline V gene sequence: CDR1 SGHTA, CDR2 FQGTGA. V dropped 5 bases and J dropped 3 bases, with 12 bases sitting between them. The CDR3 contains 14 residues. The CDR3 spells CASSPQTGTDTQYF. The DNA for the CDR3 is TGTGCCAGCAGCCCCCAGACGGGGACAGATACGCAGTATTTT. Combining the CDR3 with reference TRBV7-3 and TRBJ2-3 gives the whole variable domain GAGVSQTPSNKVTEKGKYVELRCDPISGHTALYWYRQSLGQGPEFLIYFQGTGAADDSGLPNDRFFAVRPEGSVSTLKIQRTERGDSAVYLCASSPQTGTDTQYFGPGTRLTVL.

V usage is TRBV6-5 and J usage is TRBJ2-5; D might be TRBD2 (5 bases). With 2 bases removed from V and 3 bases from J, the gap between germline ends came to 13 bases. CDR1 is MNHEY and CDR2 is SVGAGI in the germline V gene. The CDR3 has 15 residues. The chain's CDR3 is CASSYGVNGEETQYF. CDR3 nucleotide sequence: TGTGCCAGCAGTTACGGGGTTAACGGGGAAGAGACCCAGTACTTC.

This sequence joins TRBV19 and TRBJ1-5; D remains ambiguous. Germline V gives CDR1 LNHDA, CDR2 SQIVND (reference sequence). The CDR3 contains 13 residues. Trimming shortened V by 7 bases and J by 0 bases, and 7 bases separated the two germline ends. CDR3 sequence reads: CASTTYSNQPQHF. The CDR3 nucleotides are TGTGCCAGTACAACGTATAGCAATCAGCCCCAGCATTTT.

The rearrangement joins TRBV7-2 to TRBJ2-3, with 9 bases that match TRBD2. Germline CDR1 is SGHTA and CDR2 is FQGNSA. The CDR3 consists of 17 residues. The J segment lost 3 bases and the V segment lost 5 bases, leaving 12 bases of the junction unmatched. The CDR3 sequence is CASSPRALAGGTDTQYF. As DNA, the CDR3 is TGTGCCAGCAGCCCTAGAGCACTAGCGGGTGGAACAGATACGCAGTATTTT.

The chain has TRBV28 and TRBJ1-2; D not certain. V lost 5 bases and J lost 8, with 18 bases in between. The germline V gene has CDR1 MDHEN and CDR2 SYDVKM. CDR3 size: 14 residues. CDR3 in amino acids: CASSMTTRGGGYTF. CDR3 sequence (DNA): TGTGCCAGCAGTATGACAACCCGAGGTGGGGGCTACACCTTC.

The J gene is TRBJ1-1, the V gene TRBV28; D ambiguous. The CDR3 is made up of 12 amino acids. Germline V gene lookup returns CDR1 MDHEN and CDR2 SYDVKM. Deletions cut 4 bases from V and 14 bases from J, with 17 bases between. The CDR3 region has the DNA TGTGCCAGCAGTTCCACGGACGTATTATTATTCTTT. Amino acid sequence: CASSSTDVLLFF.

The V gene is TRBV11-3, the J gene TRBJ2-4; 8 positions match TRBD1. Germline V gives CDR1 SGHNT, CDR2 YENEEA. Trimming cost V 1 base and J 0 bases; bases outside gene matches: 8. This CDR3 has 18 residues. In DNA form, the CDR3 reads TGTGCCAGCAGCTTAGGGACAGGGTATCCCCTAGCCAAAAACATTCAGTACTTC. Its protein is CASSLGTGYPLAKNIQYF.